The 16 T cell receptor beta chains in this list originate from one sample, sequenced in a study of shared clonotypes between healthy human individuals. Naive CD8 cells lacked CD45RO, underwent positive selection for CCR7 and left out terminally differentiated effector memory CD45RA+ cells. Profiling relied on immunoSEQ multiplex PCR, and the TCRdb table lists in-frame clones only, not all of them. This table holds about 2,200,000 clones, about 92% found once. Material for sequencing was naive CD8+ T cells from PBMCs. Every receptor here comes from a man younger than 30 in good health. Some clones in this sample may be carry-over from other donors' samples.

As for this clone: Other DNA sequences in this specimen translate into the identical CDR3. The gene calls are TRBV9 and TRBJ1-2; D unclear. With 0 bases removed from V and 0 bases from J, the gap between germline ends came to 6 bases. CDR1 and CDR2 from the germline V gene are SGDLS and YYNGEE. The CDR3 covers 14 residues. This chain's CDR3 is CASSVGRPNYGYTF. Written as DNA, the CDR3 is TGTGCCAGCAGCGTAGGCCGACCTAACTATGGCTACACCTTC.

About this clone: The sample holds other DNA sequences that translate to the same CDR3. The rearrangement joins TRBV5-1 to TRBJ2-7, with 10 positions matching TRBD1. CDR1 SGHRS and CDR2 YFSETQ come from the germline V gene. CDR3 length: 15 residues. V was clipped by 3 bases and J by 1 base; unmatched bases: 4. The CDR3 loop reads CASSSPGQGSYEQYF. The CDR3 DNA reads as TGCGCCAGCAGCTCGCCGGGACAGGGGTCCTACGAGCAGTACTTC. Full variable domain (remainder filled in from reference TRBV5-1 and TRBJ2-7): KAGVTQTPRYLIKTRGQQVTLSCSPISGHRSVSWYQQTPGQGLQFLFEYFSETQRNKGNFPGRFSGRQFSNSRSEMNVSTLELGDSALYLCASSSPGQGSYEQYFGPGTRLTVT.

The gene calls are TRBV6-5 and TRBJ2-7; 11 bases are a match to TRBD2. The CDR3 has 15 amino acids. J lost 3 bases, V lost 2 bases, and 3 bases had no gene match. Germline V gene sequence: CDR1 MNHEY, CDR2 SVGAGI. CDR3: CASSYDGTSGYEQYF. In DNA form, the CDR3 reads TGTGCCAGCAGTTACGATGGGACTAGCGGCTACGAGCAGTACTTC.

This clone was recorded only once. The chain uses TRBV30 and TRBJ2-3; 8 positions agree with TRBD2. Germline V CDR1 and CDR2: GTSNPN, SVGIG (reference sequence). The trim removed 4 bases at V and 4 bases at J, leaving 4 bases unmatched. This CDR3 region has 13 residues. The CDR3 bases are TGTGCCTGGACCCAGCGGGAGTCAGATACGCAGTATTTT. This encodes CAWTQRESDTQYF.

J is TRBJ2-2 and V is TRBV5-4, with 9 bases matching TRBD2. Trimming at V came to 2 bases and at J to 7 bases, leaving 9 bases not matched to a gene. From germline, CDR1 is SGHNT and CDR2 YYREEE (reference sequence). There are 16 residues in the CDR3. This chain's CDR3 is CASSFGWTSDSGELFF. In DNA form, the CDR3 reads TGTGCCAGCAGCTTTGGGTGGACTAGCGATAGCGGGGAGCTGTTTTTT.

This chain uses TRBV29-1 with TRBJ2-1; D is undetermined. Germline V lookup: CDR1 SQVTM, CDR2 ANQGSEA. The germline V and J ends were trimmed by 3 bases and 2 bases, with 11 bases remaining between them. The CDR3 has 14 residues. The CDR3 nucleotides are TGCAGCGTTGACGAAGCTCGCGCCTACAATGAGCAGTTCTTC. Residues: CSVDEARAYNEQFF.

As regards this clone: Distinct nucleotide sequences in the sample also encode this CDR3. The chain recombines TRBV28 with TRBJ1-3; possibly TRBD1 for D (5 bases). In germline, CDR1 is MDHEN, CDR2 SYDVKM. The CDR3 has 14 amino acids. Trimming took off 4 bases at V and 1 base at J, with 8 bases between the two ends. This chain's CDR3 is CASSSRGSGNTIYF. As DNA, the CDR3 is TGTGCCAGCAGTTCAAGGGGATCTGGAAACACCATATATTTT. The whole variable domain, filled in from reference TRBV28 and TRBJ1-3, reads DVKVTQSSRYLVKRTGEKVFLECVQDMDHENMFWYRQDPGLGLRLIYFSYDVKMKEKGDIPEGYSVSREKKERFSLILESASTNQTSMYLCASSSRGSGNTIYFGEGSWLTVV.

The V call is TRBV10-3, the J call TRBJ2-5, with D hard to call. V lost 9 bases and J 0 bases, leaving 11 bases between the germline ends. The CDR3 runs to 13 residues. CDR1 and CDR2 from the germline V gene are ENHRY and SYGVKD. The chain's CDR3 is CAMGETYQETQYF. CDR3 nucleotides: TGTGCCATGGGTGAAACGTACCAAGAGACCCAGTACTTC.

A word on this clone: Other DNA sequences within the sample encode an identical CDR3. The V call is TRBV19, the J call TRBJ2-7, with D perhaps TRBD2 (5 bases). CDR1 is LNHDA and CDR2 is SQIVND in the germline V gene (reference sequence). V was pared by 1 base and J by 3 bases, with 13 bases between. CDR3 length: 15 amino acids. The CDR3 nucleotides read TGTGCCAGTAGTATAGGTTCGGGGTCCTTCTACGAGCAGTACTTC. This codes for CASSIGSGSFYEQYF.

V usage is TRBV7-6 and J usage is TRBJ2-3; D remains ambiguous. The germline V gene encodes CDR1 SGHVS and CDR2 FNYEAQ. The CDR3 has 16 amino acids. The V end lost 1 base, the J end lost 3 bases, and 14 bases lay between the germline ends. CDR3 nucleotide sequence: TGTGCCAGCAGCTTAGAATCGGGTAGAACGACAGATACGCAGTATTTT. This gives the protein CASSLESGRTTDTQYF.

The chain has TRBV13 and TRBJ1-1, with 7 bases identical to TRBD1. The CDR3 covers 15 residues. Trimming took 5 bases from V and 3 from J; bases not matched to a gene: 9. Looked up from germline, CDR1 is PRHDT and CDR2 is FYEKMQ (reference sequence). The CDR3 loop reads CASSQTGEGHTEAFF. CDR3 DNA sequence: TGTGCCAGCAGCCAAACAGGGGAGGGGCACACTGAAGCTTTCTTT. The entire variable domain, with the rest obtained from reference TRBV13 and TRBJ1-1, is as follows: AAGVIQSPRHLIKEKRETATLKCYPIPRHDTVYWYQQGPGQDPQFLISFYEKMQSDKGSIPDRFSAQQFSDYHSELNMSSLELGDSALYFCASSQTGEGHTEAFFGQGTRLTVV.

The V and J genes are TRBV7-8 and TRBJ1-2; perhaps TRBD1 as D (5 bases). CDR1 and CDR2 from the germline V gene are SGHVS and FQNEAQ. V gave up 10 bases and J gave up 3 bases, with 27 bases separating them. The length of the CDR3 is 17 residues. CDR3 amino acids: CATSRVRDGPLDYGYTF. The CDR3 DNA sequence: TGTGCCACATCCCGGGTCCGGGACGGCCCATTGGACTATGGCTACACCTTC.

J is TRBJ2-1 and V is TRBV4-1; D unclear. With 2 bases removed from V and 2 bases from J, the gap between germline ends came to 10 bases. The CDR3 covers 15 residues. The V gene's germline CDR1 is MGHRA and CDR2 YSYEKL. The CDR3 is CASSQLDNPYNEQFF. CDR3 DNA sequence: TGCGCCAGCAGCCAACTAGATAACCCCTACAATGAGCAGTTCTTC.

Here the CDR3 DNA reads TGTGCCAGCAGTGAAGAGAACAGTTTCTATGGCTACACCTTC. Its protein is CASSEENSFYGYTF. The chain recombines TRBV6-1 with TRBJ1-2; D is unresolved. CDR1 MNHNS and CDR2 SASEGT come from the germline V gene. Trimming left V 1 base short and J 4 bases short, with 10 bases between. The CDR3 is 14 amino acids.

The sample holds one count of this clone. This sequence joins TRBV5-5 and TRBJ2-7, with D possibly being TRBD1 (6 bases). Germline lookup yields CDR1 SGHKS and CDR2 YYEKEE (reference sequence). The CDR3 length is 15 residues. V was trimmed by 4 bases and J by 0 bases, leaving 14 bases between them. CDR3 sequence reads: CASSGAGTTSYEQYF. In DNA, the CDR3 is TGTGCCAGCAGCGGCGCCGGGACAACCTCCTACGAGCAGTACTTC.

This chain joins TRBV6-6 and TRBJ1-1, with TRBD1 as a possible D gene (6 bases). The V gene lost 7 bases and the J gene lost 1 base, with 10 bases spanning the gap. The germline CDR1 and CDR2 sequences are MNHNY and SVGAGI (reference sequence). There are 13 residues in the CDR3. CDR3 sequence: CASTKGGNTEAFF. The CDR3 DNA follows: TGTGCCAGCACCAAAGGGGGGAACACTGAAGCTTTCTTT.